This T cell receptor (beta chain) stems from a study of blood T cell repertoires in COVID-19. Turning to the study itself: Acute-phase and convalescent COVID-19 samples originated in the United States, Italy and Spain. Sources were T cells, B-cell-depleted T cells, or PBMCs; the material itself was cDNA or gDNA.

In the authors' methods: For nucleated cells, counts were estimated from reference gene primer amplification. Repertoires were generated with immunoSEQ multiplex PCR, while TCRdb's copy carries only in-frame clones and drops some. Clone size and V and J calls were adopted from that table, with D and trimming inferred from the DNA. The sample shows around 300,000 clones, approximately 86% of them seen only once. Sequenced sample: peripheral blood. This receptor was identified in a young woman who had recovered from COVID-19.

The CDR3 DNA reads TGCAGCGGAAAGCGGGAGGCCCCAGATACGCAGTATTTT. Protein: CSGKREAPDTQYF. The J gene is TRBJ2-3, the V gene TRBV29-1, with 9 positions matching TRBD2. After removal of 7 bases from V and 4 bases from J, the junction contained 6 bases not matched to a gene. The CDR3 sequence is 13 residues long. Germline V gene data show CDR1 as SQVTM and CDR2 as ANQGSEA.